This T cell receptor beta chain was obtained from a study of blood T cell repertoires in COVID-19. Study at large: The samples span acute and convalescent COVID-19 from the United States, Italy and Spain. PBMCs, B-cell-depleted T cells, or T cells were the source of the cDNA or gDNA that made up the material.

From germline, CDR1 is MNHEY and CDR2 SVGAGI. Trimming removed 8 bases from V and 0 bases from J, with 7 bases in between. CDR3 size: 12 residues. Per the authors' pipeline: Amplifying reference gene primers gave estimates of nucleated cell counts. Some clones are missing from TCRdb's copy, which holds only in-frame ones; the method was immunoSEQ multiplex PCR. For V, J and clone size, that table is used; D and trimming come from the DNA. Of about 220,000 clones in the sample, about 78% were seen once. This sequence was found in a woman in her seventies with acute or convalescent COVID-19. The V call is TRBV6-5, the J call TRBJ1-1, with no clear D. Input material: peripheral blood. The CDR3 loop is CASGGVNTEAFF. Written as DNA, the CDR3 is TGTGCCAGCGGCGGGGTGAACACTGAAGCTTTCTTT.